Sequencing of this TCR beta chain was carried out in a study of cytomegalovirus exposure and HLA in healthy donors. Study context: An analysis done earlier identified about 120 million unique TCR beta sequences from approximately 200 million T cells. Study-wide points: In vitro data verified three CMV-associated chains as specific for CMV antigens. The authors later linked a missense DCLRE1C variant to TCR beta V- and J-gene trimming. CMV serostatus stood as the only immune exposure information on hand.

A note on this clone: The antigen remains undetermined.

Germline CDR1 LNHDA, CDR2 SQIVND (reference sequence). V lost 10 bases to trimming and J lost 3 bases, with 18 bases between them. The CDR3 has 14 amino acids. Primers included in the PCR were 60 Vbeta and 13 Jbeta primers. The repertoire was sequenced with immunoSEQ multiplex PCR; TCRdb's copy has only in-frame clones and lacks some. The table has tens of thousands of clones, around 78% seen once. This rearrangement joins TRBV19 to TRBJ1-1; D is undetermined. The sample comprised PBMCs. This TCR derives from a male donor in good health and CMV-seropositive. CDR3 in DNA: TGTGCCACCAAACTCGGGGAGGGATACACTGAAGCTTTCTTT. Amino acid sequence: CATKLGEGYTEAFF. Full variable domain (missing parts from reference TRBV19 and TRBJ1-1): DGGITQSPKYLFRKEGQNVTLSCEQNLNHDAMYWYRQDPGQGLRLIYYSQIVNDFQKGDIAEGYSVSREKKESFPLTVTSAQKNPTAFYLCATKLGEGYTEAFFGQGTRLTVV.